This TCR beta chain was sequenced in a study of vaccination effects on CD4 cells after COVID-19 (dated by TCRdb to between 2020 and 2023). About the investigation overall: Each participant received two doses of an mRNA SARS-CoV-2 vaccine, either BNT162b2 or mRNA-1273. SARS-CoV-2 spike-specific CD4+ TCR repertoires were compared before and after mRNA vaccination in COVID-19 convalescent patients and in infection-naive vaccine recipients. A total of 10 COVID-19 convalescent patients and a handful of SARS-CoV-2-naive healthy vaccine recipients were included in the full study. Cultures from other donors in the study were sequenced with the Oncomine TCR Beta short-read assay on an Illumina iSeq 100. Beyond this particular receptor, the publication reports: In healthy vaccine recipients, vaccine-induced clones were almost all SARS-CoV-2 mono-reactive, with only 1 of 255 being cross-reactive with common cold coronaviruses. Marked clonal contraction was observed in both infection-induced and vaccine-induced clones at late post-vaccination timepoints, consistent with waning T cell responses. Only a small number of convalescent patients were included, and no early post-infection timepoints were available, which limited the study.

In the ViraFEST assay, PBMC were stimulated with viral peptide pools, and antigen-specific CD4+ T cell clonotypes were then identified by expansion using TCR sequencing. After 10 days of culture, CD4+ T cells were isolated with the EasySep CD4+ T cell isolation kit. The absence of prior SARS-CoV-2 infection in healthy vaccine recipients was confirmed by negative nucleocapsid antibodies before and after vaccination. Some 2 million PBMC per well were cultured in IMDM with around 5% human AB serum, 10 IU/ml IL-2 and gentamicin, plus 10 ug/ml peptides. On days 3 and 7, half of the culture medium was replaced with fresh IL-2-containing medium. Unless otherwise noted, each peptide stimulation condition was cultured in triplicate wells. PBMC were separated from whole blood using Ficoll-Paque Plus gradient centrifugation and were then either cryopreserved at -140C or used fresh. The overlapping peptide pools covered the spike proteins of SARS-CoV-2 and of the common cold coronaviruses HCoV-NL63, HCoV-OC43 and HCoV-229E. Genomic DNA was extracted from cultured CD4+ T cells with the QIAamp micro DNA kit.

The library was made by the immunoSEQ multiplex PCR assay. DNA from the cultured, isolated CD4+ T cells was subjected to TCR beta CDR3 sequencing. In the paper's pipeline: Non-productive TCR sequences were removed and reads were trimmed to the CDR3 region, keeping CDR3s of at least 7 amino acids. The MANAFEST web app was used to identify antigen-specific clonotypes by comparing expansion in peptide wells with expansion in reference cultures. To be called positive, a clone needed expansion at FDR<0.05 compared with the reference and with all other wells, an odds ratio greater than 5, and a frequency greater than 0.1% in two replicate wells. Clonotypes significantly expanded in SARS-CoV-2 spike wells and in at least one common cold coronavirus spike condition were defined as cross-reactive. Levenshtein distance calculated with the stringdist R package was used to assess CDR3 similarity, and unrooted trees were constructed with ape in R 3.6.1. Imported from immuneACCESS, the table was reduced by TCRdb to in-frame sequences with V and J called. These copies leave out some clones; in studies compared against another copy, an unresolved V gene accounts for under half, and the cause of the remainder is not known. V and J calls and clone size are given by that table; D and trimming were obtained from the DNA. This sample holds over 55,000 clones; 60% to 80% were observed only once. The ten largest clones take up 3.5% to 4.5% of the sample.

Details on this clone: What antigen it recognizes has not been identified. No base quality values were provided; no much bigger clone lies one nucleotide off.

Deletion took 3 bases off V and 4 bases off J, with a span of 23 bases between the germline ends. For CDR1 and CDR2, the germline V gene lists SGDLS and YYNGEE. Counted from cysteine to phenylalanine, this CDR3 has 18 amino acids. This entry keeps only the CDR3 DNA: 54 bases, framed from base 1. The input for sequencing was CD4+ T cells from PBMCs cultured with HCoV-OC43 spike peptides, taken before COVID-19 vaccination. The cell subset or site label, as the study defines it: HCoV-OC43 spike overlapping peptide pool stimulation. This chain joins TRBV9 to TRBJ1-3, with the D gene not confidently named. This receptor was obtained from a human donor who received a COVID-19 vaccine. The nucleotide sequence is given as TGTGCCAGCAGCGGAGCTCGGGCCGGGCTGCTACCCGGAAACACCATATATTTT. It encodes CASSGARAGLLPGNTIYF. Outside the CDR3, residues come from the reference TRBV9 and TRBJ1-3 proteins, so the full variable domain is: DSGVTQTPKHLITATGQRVTLRCSPRSGDLSVYWYQQSLDQGLQFLIQYYNGEERAKGNILERFSAQQFPDLHSELNLSSLELGDSALYFCASSGARAGLLPGNTIYFGEGSWLTVV.